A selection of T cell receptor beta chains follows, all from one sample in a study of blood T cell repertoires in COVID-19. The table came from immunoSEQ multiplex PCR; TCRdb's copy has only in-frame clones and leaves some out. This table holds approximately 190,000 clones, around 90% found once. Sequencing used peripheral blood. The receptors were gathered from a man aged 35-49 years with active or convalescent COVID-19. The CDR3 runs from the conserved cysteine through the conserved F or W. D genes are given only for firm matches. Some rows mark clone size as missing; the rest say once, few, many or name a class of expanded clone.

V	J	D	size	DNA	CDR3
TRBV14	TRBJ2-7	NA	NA	TGTGCCAGCAGCCGACAAATCGGCAGCTACGAGCAGTACTTC	CASSRQIGSYEQYF
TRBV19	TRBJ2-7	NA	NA	TGTGCCAGTAGTATCAGACAGGGACTCTACGAGCAGTACTTC	CASSIRQGLYEQYF
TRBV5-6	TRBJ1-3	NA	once	TGTGCCAGCAGCTTGGCCCTTACTTCTGGAAACACCATATATTTT	CASSLALTSGNTIYF
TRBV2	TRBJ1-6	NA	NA	TGTGCCAGCAGGGAGCAATTACCCCTCCACTTT	CASREQLPLHF
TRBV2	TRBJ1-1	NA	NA	TGTGCCAGCAGGCGGGTCGGGGGGTTGAACACTGAAGCTTTCTTT	CASRRVGGLNTEAFF
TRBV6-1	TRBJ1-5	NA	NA	TGTGCCAGCAGTGAACGAGGAGCGGGGAACAATCAGCCCCAGCATTTT	CASSERGAGNNQPQHF
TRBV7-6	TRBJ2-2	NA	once	TGTGCCAGCAGCTTAGTACAGGGAAATTTGCCCGGGGAGCTGTTTTTT	CASSLVQGNLPGELFF
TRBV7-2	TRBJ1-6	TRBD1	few	TGTGCCAGCAGCTTGGGGACAGTTTATAATTCACCCCTCCACTTT	CASSLGTVYNSPLHF
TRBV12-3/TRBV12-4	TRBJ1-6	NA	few	TGTGCCAGCGGGAGAACCTATAATTCACCCCTCCACTTT	CASGRTYNSPLHF
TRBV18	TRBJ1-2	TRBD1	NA	TGTGCCAGCTCACCACGCACAGGGGGCGTGGGTGGCTACACCTTC	CASSPRTGGVGGYTF
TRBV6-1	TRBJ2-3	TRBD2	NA	TGTGCCAGCAGTGAGGCCCCCGGACTAGCGGGGGGCCGGAGGGATACGCAGTATTTT	CASSEAPGLAGGRRDTQYF
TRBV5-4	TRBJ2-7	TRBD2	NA	TGTGCCAGCAGCCGGAGCGGGGTGACCCCCTACGAGCAGTACTTC	CASSRSGVTPYEQYF
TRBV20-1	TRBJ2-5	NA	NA	TGCAGTGCTAGTGTTGGCGGGAAGGAGACCCAGTACTTC	CSASVGGKETQYF
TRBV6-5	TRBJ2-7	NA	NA	TGTGCCAGCAGTCTTAGCGAAGTTGGGCTCGAGCAGTACTTC	CASSLSEVGLEQYF
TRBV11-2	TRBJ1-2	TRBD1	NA	TGTGCCAGCAGCTTTGGGACAGGACCCTCTGGCTACACCTTC	CASSFGTGPSGYTF
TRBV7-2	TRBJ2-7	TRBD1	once	TGTGCCAGCAGCGTTGACAGGGGCTACGAGCAGTACTTC	CASSVDRGYEQYF
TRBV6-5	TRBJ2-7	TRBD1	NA	TGTGCCAGCAGCCTTCCGACAGGGGACGAGCAGTACTTC	CASSLPTGDEQYF
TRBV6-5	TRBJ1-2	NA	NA	TGTGCCAGCAGTTACTCGGCAGGACTGGGCTACACCTTC	CASSYSAGLGYTF
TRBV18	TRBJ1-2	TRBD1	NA	TGTGCCAGCTCACGAGGCGGGGTATTTCAGGGGGCGAACTATGGCTACACCTTC	CASSRGGVFQGANYGYTF
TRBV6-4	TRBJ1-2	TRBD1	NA	TGTGCCAGCGGGGACAGATATAACTATGGCTACACCTTC	CASGDRYNYGYTF
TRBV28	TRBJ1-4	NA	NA	TGTGCCAGCAGTTTATTTGTCACAGGGAGGGATGAAAAACTGTTTTTT	CASSLFVTGRDEKLFF
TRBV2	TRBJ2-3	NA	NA	TGTGCCAGCACAGGGAACGGAGATACGCAGTATTTT	CASTGNGDTQYF
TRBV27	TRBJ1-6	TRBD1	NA	TGTGCCAGCAGTTTATACGACAGGGGGCAGGCCTATAATTCACCCCTCCACTTT	CASSLYDRGQAYNSPLHF
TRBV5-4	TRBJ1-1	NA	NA	TGTGCCAGCAGTCCCCCTCGGGGTCTGTCGACTGAAGCTTTCTTT	CASSPPRGLSTEAFF
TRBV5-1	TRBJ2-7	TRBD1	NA	TGCGCCAGCAACGAAAAATCCGGGACAGGGTTATACTTC	CASNEKSGTGLYF
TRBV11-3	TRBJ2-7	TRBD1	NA	TGTGCCAGCAGCTTGCCGGGACAGGCGACCTACGAGCAGTACTTC	CASSLPGQATYEQYF
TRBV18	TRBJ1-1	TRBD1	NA	TGTGCCAGCTCACGGGGACCCGCTGGGGCAGGGGGCACTGAAGCTTTCTTT	CASSRGPAGAGGTEAFF
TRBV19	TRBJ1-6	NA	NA	TGTGCCAGTAGTATAGACTCGGACAGTTCCTATAATTCACCCCTCCACTTT	CASSIDSDSSYNSPLHF
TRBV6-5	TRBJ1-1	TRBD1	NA	TGTGCCAGCACCATACAGGGGGAAACTGAAGCTTTCTTT	CASTIQGETEAFF
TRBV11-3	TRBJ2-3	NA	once	TGTGCCAGCAGCTTAGTCGGGGGGCCTTCAGATACGCAGTATTTT	CASSLVGGPSDTQYF
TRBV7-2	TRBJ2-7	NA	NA	TGTGCCAGCAGCTCGACACCGGGAGTCACTTACGAGCAGTACTTC	CASSSTPGVTYEQYF
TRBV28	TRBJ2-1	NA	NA	TGTGCCAGCAGTTTTGTGGCTAGAAAACCGAGCTCCTACAATGAGCAGTTCTTC	CASSFVARKPSSYNEQFF
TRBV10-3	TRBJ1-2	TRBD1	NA	TGTGCCATCAATAACCTGGGACAGGGACTGGACTACACCTTC	CAINNLGQGLDYTF
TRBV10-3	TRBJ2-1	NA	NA	TGTGCCATCAGTGAGGGACTGGGCGGGAACTACAATGAGCAGTTCTTC	CAISEGLGGNYNEQFF
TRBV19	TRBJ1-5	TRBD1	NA	TGTGCCAGTAGCCGCGGGACAGGGCCTGTCTCCCAGCATTTT	CASSRGTGPVSQHF